The present entry profiles one TCR beta chain with its context. Its antigen is unknown. The sample comes from a study of regulatory T cells in long-lasting Graves disease. Study-wide results and caveats: Persistent Graves' patients showed less TCR diversity than newly diagnosed ones.

Documented time point: newly diagnosed GD, antithyroid drugs for less than 3 months. PBMCs were the source of the RNA used for TCR sequencing. Sequencing libraries for TCR beta were prepared with iRepertoire HTBI primers and Arm-PCR of CDR3 regions. TCRdb re-analysed the multiplex PCR reads in MiXCR, keeping a single row per CDR3 protein. The sample yields some 600,000 distinct CDR3 sequences, about 15% seen once. These same data were also listed under a study on T cells in Graves' hyperthyroidism and ophthalmopathy.

The receptor comes from a man younger than 35 with Graves disease. This specimen consisted of peripheral blood mononuclear cells (PBMCs), obtained at new diagnosis, from a patient treated with antithyroid drugs.

The chain's CDR3 is CASSLGTSVDEQFF. The CDR3 nucleotides read TGTGCCAGCAGTTTGGGGACTAGCGTCGATGAGCAGTTCTTC. The rearrangement uses TRBV12-3 or TRBV12-4 and TRBJ2-1; 10 bases are a match to TRBD2. This CDR3 has 14 residues. J lost 8 bases, V lost 3 bases, and 4 bases had no gene match.